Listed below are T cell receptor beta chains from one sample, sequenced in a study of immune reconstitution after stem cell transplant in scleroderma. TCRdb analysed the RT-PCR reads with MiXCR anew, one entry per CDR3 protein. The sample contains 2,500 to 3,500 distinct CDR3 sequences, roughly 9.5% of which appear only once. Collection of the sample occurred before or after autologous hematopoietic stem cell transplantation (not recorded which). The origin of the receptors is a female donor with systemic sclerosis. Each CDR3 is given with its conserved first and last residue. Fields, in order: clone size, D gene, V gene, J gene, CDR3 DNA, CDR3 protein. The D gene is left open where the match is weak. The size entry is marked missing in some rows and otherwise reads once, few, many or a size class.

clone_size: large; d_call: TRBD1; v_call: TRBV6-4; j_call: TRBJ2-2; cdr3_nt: TGTGCCAGCAGTTCACAGGACAGGGGGCTTCACACCGGGGAGCTGTTTTTT; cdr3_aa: CASSSQDRGLHTGELFF
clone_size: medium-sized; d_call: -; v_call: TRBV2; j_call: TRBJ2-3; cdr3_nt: TGTGCCATCCCGGGGGCCCGCACAGATACGCAGTATTTT; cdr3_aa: CAIPGARTDTQYF
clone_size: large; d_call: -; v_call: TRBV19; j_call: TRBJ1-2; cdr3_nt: TGTGCCAGTAGTATTTCGTGGTCAAGACCAGGCTACACCTTC; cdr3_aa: CASSISWSRPGYTF
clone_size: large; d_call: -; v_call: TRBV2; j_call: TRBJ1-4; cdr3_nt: TGTGCCAGCAGCCGGGGGCGTAATGAAAAACTGTTTTTT; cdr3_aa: CASSRGRNEKLFF
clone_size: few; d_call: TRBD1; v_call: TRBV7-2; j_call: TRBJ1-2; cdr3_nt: TGTGCCAGTGAACAGGGGGAAGGCTATGGCTACACCTTC; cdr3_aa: CASEQGEGYGYTF
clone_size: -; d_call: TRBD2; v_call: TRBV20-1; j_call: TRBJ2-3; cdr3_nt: TGCAGTGCGCTAATAGCGGGAAATACGCAGTATTTT; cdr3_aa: CSALIAGNTQYF
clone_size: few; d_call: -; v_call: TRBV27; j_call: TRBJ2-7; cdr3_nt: TGTGCCAGCAGTTTATCAGGGCAGCCCGAGCAGTACTTC; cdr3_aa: CASSLSGQPEQYF
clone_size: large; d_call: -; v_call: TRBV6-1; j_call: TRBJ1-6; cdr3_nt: TGTGCCAGCAGTACCCGGGATCCGGAGGCCTATAATTCACCCCTCCACTTT; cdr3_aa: CASSTRDPEAYNSPLHF
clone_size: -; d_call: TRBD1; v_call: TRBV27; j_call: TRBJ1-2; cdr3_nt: TGTGCCAGCAGTCCACAGGGGGCTCGGGGCTACACCTTC; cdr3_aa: CASSPQGARGYTF
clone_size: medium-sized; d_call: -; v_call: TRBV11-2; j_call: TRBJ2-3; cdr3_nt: TGTGCCAGCAGCTTAGACGGGGGACGCACAGATACGCAGTATTTT; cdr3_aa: CASSLDGGRTDTQYF
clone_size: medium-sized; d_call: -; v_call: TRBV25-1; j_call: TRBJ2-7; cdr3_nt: TGTGCCAGCAGTGACTCAGGGCCGGAACTCTACGAGCAGTACTTC; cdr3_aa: CASSDSGPELYEQYF
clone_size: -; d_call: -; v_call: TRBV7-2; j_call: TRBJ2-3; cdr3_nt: TGTGCCAGCAGCTTAAGATTTGCGGGGGCCGGCACAGATACGCAGTATTTT; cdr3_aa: CASSLRFAGAGTDTQYF
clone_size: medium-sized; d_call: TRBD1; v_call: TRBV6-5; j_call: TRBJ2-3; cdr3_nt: TGTGCCAGCAGATATACTTCCGGGACAGGGGAAGATACGCAGTATTTT; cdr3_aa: CASRYTSGTGEDTQYF
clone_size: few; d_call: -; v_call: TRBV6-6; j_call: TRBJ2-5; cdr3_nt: TGTGCCAGCAGTAGAGACAGGGAGACCCAGTACTTC; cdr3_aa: CASSRDRETQYF
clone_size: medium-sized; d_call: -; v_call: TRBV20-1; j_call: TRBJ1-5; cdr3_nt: TGCAGTGCTAGATCTCTGGCAGATCAGCCCCAGCATTTT; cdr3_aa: CSARSLADQPQHF
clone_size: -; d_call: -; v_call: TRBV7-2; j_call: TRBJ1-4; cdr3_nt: TGTGCCAGCAGCTTAGGGAACAGGGTCAATGAAAAACTGTTTTTT; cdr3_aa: CASSLGNRVNEKLFF
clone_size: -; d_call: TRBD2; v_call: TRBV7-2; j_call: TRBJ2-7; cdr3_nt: TGTGCCAGCAGCTTAGTCGCGGGAGGGTATACCTACGAGCAATACTTC; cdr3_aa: CASSLVAGGYTYEQYF